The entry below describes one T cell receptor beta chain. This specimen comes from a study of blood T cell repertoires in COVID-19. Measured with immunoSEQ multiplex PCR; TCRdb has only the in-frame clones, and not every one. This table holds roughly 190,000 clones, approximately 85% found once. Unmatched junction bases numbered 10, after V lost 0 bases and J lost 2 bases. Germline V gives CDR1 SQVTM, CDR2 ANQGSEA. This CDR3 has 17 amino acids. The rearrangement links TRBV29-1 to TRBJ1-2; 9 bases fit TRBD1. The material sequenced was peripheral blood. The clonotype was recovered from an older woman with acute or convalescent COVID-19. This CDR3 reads CSVEDLGDRAANYGYTF. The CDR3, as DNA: TGCAGCGTTGAAGATCTGGGGGACAGGGCCGCAAACTATGGCTACACCTTC.